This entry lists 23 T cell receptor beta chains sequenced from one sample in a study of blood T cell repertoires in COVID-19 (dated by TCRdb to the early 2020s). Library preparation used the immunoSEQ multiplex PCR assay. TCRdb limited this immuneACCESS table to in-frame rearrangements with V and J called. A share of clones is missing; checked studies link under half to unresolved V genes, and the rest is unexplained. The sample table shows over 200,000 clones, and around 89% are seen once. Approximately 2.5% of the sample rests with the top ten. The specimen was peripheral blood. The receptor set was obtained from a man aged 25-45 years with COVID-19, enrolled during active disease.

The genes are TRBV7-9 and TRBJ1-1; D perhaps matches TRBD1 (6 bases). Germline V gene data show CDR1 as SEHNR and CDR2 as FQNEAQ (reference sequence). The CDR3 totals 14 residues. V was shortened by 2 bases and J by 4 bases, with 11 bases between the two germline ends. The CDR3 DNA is TGTGCCAGCAGCTTACAAACAGGGCTCACTGAAGCTTTCTTT. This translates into CASSLQTGLTEAFF.

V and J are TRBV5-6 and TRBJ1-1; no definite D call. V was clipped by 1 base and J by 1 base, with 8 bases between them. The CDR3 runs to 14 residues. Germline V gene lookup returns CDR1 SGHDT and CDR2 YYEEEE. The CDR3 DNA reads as TGTGCCAGCAGCTTGTTCACACCGAACACTGAAGCTTTCTTT. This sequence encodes CASSLFTPNTEAFF.

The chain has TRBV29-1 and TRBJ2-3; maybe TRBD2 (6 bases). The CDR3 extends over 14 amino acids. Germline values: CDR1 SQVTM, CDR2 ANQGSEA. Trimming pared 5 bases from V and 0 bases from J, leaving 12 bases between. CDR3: CSVRAGTSTDTQYF. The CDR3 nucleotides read TGCAGCGTTAGGGCAGGGACTAGCACAGATACGCAGTATTTT.

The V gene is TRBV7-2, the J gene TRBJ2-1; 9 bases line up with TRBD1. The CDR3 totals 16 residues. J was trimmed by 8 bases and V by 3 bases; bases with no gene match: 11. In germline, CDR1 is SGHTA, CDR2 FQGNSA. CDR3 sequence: CASSFSRDRVLDEQFF. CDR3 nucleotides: TGTGCCAGCAGCTTCTCCCGGGACAGGGTGTTGGATGAGCAGTTCTTC.

Here the CDR3 DNA reads TGTGCCAGCAGTGACTCGAAGGAGCTTAATTCACCCCTCCACTTT. Encoded protein: CASSDSKELNSPLHF. The chain recombines TRBV6-4 with TRBJ1-6; D not certain. The CDR3 has 15 amino acids. The V and J ends lost 0 bases and 6 bases respectively, with 9 bases between them. CDR1 and CDR2 from the germline V gene are MRHNA and SNTAGT.

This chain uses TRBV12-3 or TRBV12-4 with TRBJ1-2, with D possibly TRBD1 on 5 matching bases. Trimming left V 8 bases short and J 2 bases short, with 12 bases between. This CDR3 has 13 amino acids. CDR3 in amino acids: CASRRDRNYGYTF. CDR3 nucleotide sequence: TGTGCCAGCCGGCGGGACCGCAACTATGGCTACACCTTC.

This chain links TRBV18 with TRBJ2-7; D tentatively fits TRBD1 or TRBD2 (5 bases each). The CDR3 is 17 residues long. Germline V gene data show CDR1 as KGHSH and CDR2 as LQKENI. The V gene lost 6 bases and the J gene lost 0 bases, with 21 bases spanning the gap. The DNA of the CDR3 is TGTGCCAGCTCCCCAGCGGTTGTCAGGGCAAGCTCCTACGAGCAGTACTTC. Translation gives CASSPAVVRASSYEQYF.

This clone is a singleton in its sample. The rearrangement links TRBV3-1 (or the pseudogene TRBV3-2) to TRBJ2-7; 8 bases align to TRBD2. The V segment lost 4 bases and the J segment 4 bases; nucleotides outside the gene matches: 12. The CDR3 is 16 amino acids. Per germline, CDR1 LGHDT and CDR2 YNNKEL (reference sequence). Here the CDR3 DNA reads TGTGCCAGCAGCCCAGCGGGTGCGGGAGGTGTGTACGAGCAGTACTTC. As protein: CASSPAGAGGVYEQYF.

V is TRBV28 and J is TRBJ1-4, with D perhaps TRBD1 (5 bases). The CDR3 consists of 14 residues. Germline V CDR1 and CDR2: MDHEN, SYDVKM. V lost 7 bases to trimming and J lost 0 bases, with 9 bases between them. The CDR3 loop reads CASTQTATNEKLFF. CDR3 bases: TGTGCCAGCACCCAGACAGCAACTAATGAAAAACTGTTTTTT.

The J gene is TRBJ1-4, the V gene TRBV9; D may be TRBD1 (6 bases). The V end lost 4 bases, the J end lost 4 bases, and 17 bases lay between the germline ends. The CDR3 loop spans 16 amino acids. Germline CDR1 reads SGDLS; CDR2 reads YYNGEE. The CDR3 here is CASSTVQGIGNEKLFF. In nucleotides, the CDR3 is TGTGCCAGCAGCACAGTACAGGGTATCGGTAATGAAAAACTGTTTTTT.

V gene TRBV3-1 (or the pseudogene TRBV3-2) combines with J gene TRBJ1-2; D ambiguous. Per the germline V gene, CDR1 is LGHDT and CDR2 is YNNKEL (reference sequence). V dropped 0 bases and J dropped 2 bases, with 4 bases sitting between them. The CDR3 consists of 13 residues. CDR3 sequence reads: CASSQDRNYGYTF. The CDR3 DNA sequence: TGTGCCAGCAGCCAAGACAGAAACTATGGCTACACCTTC.

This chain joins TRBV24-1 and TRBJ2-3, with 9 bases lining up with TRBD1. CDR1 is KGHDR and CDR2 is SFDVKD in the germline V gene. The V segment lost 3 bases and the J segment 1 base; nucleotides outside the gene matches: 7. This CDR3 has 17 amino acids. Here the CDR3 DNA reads TGTGCCACCAGTGATCACCGGGACAGGGACCGCACAGATACGCAGTATTTT. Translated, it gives CATSDHRDRDRTDTQYF.

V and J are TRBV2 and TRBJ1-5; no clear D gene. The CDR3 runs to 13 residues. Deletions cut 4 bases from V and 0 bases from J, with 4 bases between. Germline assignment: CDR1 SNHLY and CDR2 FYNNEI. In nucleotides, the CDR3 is TGTGCCAGCAGTGTTAATAGCAATCAGCCCCAGCATTTT. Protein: CASSVNSNQPQHF.

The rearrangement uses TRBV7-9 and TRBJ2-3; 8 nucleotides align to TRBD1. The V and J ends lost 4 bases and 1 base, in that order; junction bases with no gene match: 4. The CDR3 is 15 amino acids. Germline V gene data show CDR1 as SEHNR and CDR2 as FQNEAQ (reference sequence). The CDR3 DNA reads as TGTGCCAGCAGCTCAACAGGGGGTGGCACAGATACGCAGTATTTT. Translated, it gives CASSSTGGGTDTQYF. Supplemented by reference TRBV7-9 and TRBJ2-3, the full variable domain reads DTGVSQNPRHKITKRGQNVTFRCDPISEHNRLYWYRQTLGQGPEFLTYFQNEAQLEKSRLLSDRFSAERPKGSFSTLEIQRTEQGDSAMYLCASSSTGGGTDTQYFGPGTRLTVL.

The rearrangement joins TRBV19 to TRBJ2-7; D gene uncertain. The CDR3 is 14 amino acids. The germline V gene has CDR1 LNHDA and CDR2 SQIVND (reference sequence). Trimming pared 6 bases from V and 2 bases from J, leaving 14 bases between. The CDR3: CASSDTVRAYEQYF. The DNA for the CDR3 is TGTGCCAGTAGCGACACGGTTCGAGCCTACGAGCAGTACTTC.

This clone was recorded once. CDR3 sequence reads: CASTLKGQRYEKLFF. The CDR3 nucleotides are TGTGCCAGCACCTTAAAGGGACAGCGGTATGAAAAACTGTTTTTT. V is TRBV27 and J is TRBJ1-4; 7 bases agree with TRBD1. The V gene end was trimmed by 7 bases and the J gene end by 6 bases; junction bases not matched to a gene: 11. Germline V gives CDR1 MNHEY, CDR2 SMNVEV (reference sequence). This CDR3 has 15 amino acids.

CDR3 sequence (DNA): TGTGCCATAGGGACAGGGGCCCGGTGGAACTATGGCTACACCTTC. Translating gives CAIGTGARWNYGYTF. The chain links TRBV10-3 to TRBJ1-2; 10 nucleotides match TRBD1. Trimming removed 9 bases from V and 2 bases from J; junction bases left unmatched: 9. Germline-derived CDR1 and CDR2 are ENHRY and SYGVKD. The CDR3 has 15 amino acids.

The CDR3 here is CASGWGGGNTGELFF. The CDR3 region has the DNA TGTGCTAGTGGTTGGGGAGGGGGGAACACCGGGGAGCTGTTTTTT. The rearrangement uses TRBV12-5 and TRBJ2-2; a possible D gene is TRBD2 (7 bases). The germline V gene encodes CDR1 LGHNT and CDR2 FRNRAP. The CDR3 extends over 15 amino acids. Trimming shortened V by 4 bases and J by 1 base, and 10 bases separated the two germline ends.

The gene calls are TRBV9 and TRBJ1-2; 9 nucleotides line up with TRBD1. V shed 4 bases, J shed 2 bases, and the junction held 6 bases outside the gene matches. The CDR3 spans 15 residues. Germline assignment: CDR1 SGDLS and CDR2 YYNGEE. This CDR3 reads CASSPQGAQNYGYTF. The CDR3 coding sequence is TGTGCCAGCAGCCCACAGGGGGCGCAAAACTATGGCTACACCTTC.

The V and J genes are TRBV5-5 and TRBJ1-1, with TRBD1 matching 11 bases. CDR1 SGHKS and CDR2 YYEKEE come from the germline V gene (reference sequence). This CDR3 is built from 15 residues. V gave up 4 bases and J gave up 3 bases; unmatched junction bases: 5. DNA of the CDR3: TGTGCCAGCAGCGTGGGGACAGGGGGACACACTGAAGCTTTCTTT. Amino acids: CASSVGTGGHTEAFF.

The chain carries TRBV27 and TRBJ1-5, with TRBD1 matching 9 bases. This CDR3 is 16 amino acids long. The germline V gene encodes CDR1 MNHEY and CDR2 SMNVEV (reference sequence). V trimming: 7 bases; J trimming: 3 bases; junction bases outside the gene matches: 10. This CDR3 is CASKELGQGVNQPQHF. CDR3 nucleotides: TGTGCCAGCAAAGAGTTGGGACAGGGAGTCAATCAGCCCCAGCATTTT.

Here the CDR3 reads CASRWGQGVSEAFF. CDR3 DNA sequence: TGTGCCAGCAGGTGGGGACAGGGGGTTTCTGAAGCTTTCTTT. The chain uses TRBV6-5 and TRBJ1-1; TRBD1 matches at 11 bases. This CDR3 region has 14 residues. Trimming cost V 6 bases and J 6 bases; bases outside gene matches: 6. Per the germline V gene, CDR1 is MNHEY and CDR2 is SVGAGI.

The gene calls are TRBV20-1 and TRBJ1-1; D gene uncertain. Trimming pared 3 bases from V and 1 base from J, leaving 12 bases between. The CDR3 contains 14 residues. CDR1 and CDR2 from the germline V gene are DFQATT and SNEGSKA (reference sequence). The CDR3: CSASSGIKNTEAFF. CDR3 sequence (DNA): TGCAGTGCTAGTAGCGGAATAAAGAACACTGAAGCTTTCTTT.